Shown below are 7 T cell receptor beta chains from a single sample sequenced in a study of neurological immune-mediated disorders. Time point noted: longitudinal time-point 2. From the 5' RACE reads, TCRdb called clonotypes with MiXCR, one entry per CDR3 protein. In the table there are under 100,000 distinct CDR3 sequences, 13% of which are singletons. What was sequenced was PBMCs. The receptor set was obtained from a female donor with HTLV-1-associated myelopathy (HAM/TSP).

This clonotype was counted at least ten times. V and J are TRBV9 and TRBJ2-1; 7 bases line up with TRBD2. Losses at the gene ends were 0 bases for V and 3 bases for J; bases not matched to a gene: 3. Germline CDR1 is SGDLS and CDR2 is YYNGEE. The CDR3 totals 15 residues. CDR3 in DNA: TGTGCCAGCAGCGTAGACGGACTAGTCTACAATGAGCAGTTCTTC. This encodes CASSVDGLVYNEQFF. Full variable domain (missing parts from reference TRBV9 and TRBJ2-1): DSGVTQTPKHLITATGQRVTLRCSPRSGDLSVYWYQQSLDQGLQFLIQYYNGEERAKGNILERFSAQQFPDLHSELNLSSLELGDSALYFCASSVDGLVYNEQFFGPGTRLTVL.

This clonotype showed up just a few times. A read error may be the cause here, since a much bigger clone is one base away. The chain joins TRBV20-1 to TRBJ1-1; D is perhaps TRBD1 (6 bases). V lost 6 bases and J lost 0, with 14 bases in between. The CDR3 loop spans 14 amino acids. Per germline, CDR1 DFQATT and CDR2 SNEGSKA (reference sequence). The DNA of the CDR3 is TGCAGTGCCCGGCGGGGGGCTATGAACACTGAAGCTTTCTTT. This gives the protein CSARRGAMNTEAFF.

As to this clonotype: Because it lacks the conserved phenylalanine or tryptophan at the end, this CDR3 is likely a read error. The chain is built from TRBV4-1 and TRBJ2-1; 8 nucleotides agree with TRBD2. The CDR3 extends over 16 amino acids. Germline V lookup: CDR1 MGHRA, CDR2 YSYEKL. CDR3 sequence: CASSQASIAGRNDQFI. CDR3 coding DNA: TGCGCCAGCAGCCAGGCATCGATAGCGGGACGGAATGATCAGTTCATC.

This clonotype was picked up a small number of times. The V and J genes are TRBV19 and TRBJ2-5, with D unresolved. This CDR3 spans 13 amino acids. Germline V CDR1 and CDR2: LNHDA, SQIVND (reference sequence). The germline V and J ends were trimmed by 3 bases and 5 bases, with 10 bases remaining between them. The CDR3 DNA reads TGTGCCAGTAGTATGAGCGAAGGGGAGACCCAGTACTTC. Protein product: CASSMSEGETQYF.

This clonotype has just a few counts. J is TRBJ2-7 and V is TRBV6-1; no definite D call. Germline CDR1 is MNHNS and CDR2 is SASEGT. Deletions cut 1 base from V and 3 bases from J, with 10 bases between. CDR3 length: 14 amino acids. The CDR3, as DNA: TGTGCCAGCAGTGAAGTCGCCCTATACTACGAGCAGTACTTC. Translating it yields CASSEVALYYEQYF.

This clonotype was recorded at least ten times. The CDR3 DNA follows: TGCAGTGCTAGTAATGGGCCCAATGAAAAACTGTTTTTT. Residues: CSASNGPNEKLFF. The chain is built from TRBV20-1 and TRBJ1-4; D call uncertain. Trimming removed 3 bases at V and 5 bases at J, with 10 bases between. The CDR3 spans 13 residues. CDR1 is DFQATT, CDR2 SNEGSKA, per germline (reference sequence).

In its sample, this clonotype was seen many times. The chain joins TRBV3-1 to TRBJ2-4; TRBD2 might be the D (8 bases). V lost 1 base to trimming and J lost 1 base, with 11 bases between them. Germline-derived CDR1 and CDR2 are LGHDT and YNNKEL (reference sequence). There are 16 residues in the CDR3. The CDR3 coding sequence is TGTGCCAGCAGCCAAGCGGGAGGGGGCGCCAAAAACATTCAGTACTTC. It yields the protein CASSQAGGGAKNIQYF.